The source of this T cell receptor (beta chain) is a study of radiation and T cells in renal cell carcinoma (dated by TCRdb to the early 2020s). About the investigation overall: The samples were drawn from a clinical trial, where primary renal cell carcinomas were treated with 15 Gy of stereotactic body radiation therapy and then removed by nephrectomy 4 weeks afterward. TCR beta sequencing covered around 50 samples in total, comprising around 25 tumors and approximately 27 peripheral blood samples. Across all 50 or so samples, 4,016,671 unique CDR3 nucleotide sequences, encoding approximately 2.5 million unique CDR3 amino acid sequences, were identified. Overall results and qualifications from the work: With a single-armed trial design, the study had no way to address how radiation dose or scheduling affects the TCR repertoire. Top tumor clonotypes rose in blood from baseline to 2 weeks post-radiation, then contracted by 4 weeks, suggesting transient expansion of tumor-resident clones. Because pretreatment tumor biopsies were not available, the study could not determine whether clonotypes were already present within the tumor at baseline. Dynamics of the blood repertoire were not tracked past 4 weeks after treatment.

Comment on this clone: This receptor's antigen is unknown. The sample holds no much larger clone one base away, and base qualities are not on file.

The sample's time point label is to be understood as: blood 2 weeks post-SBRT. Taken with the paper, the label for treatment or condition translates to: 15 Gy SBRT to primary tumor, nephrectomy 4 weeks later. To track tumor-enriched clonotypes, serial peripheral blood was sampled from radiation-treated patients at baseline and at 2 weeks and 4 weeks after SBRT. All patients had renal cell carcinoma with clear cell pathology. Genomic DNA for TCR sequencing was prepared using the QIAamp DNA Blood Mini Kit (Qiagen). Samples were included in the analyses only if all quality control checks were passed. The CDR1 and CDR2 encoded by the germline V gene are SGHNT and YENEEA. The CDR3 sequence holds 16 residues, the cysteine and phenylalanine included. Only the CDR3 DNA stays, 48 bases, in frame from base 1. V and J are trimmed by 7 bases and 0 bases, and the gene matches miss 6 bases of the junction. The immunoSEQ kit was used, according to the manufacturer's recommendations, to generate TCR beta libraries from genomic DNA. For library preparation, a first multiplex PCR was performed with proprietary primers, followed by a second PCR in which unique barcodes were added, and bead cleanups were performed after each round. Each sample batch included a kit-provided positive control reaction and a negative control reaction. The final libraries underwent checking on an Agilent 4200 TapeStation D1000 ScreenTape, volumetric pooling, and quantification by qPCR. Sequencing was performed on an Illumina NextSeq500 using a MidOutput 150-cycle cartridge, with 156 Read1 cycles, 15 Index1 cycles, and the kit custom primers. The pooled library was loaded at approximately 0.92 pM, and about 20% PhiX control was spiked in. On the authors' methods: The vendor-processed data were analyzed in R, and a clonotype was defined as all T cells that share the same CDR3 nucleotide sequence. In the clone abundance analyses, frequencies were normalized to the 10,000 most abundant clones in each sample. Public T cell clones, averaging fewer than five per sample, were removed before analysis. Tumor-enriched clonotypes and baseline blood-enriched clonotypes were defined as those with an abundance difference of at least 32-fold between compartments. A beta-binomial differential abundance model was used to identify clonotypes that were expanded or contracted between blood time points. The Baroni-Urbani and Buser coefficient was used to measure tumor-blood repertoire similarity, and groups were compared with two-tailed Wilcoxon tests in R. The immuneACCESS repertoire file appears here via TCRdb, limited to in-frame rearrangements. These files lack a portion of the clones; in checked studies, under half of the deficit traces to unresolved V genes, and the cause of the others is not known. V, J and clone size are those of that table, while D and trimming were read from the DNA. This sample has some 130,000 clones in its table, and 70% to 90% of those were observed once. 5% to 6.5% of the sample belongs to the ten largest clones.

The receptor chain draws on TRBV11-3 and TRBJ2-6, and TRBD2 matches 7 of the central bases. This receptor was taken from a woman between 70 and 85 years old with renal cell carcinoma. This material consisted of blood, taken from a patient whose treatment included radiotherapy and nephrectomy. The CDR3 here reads CASTPGGISGANVLTF. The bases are TGTGCCAGCACTCCCGGGGGGATCTCTGGGGCCAACGTCCTGACTTTC.